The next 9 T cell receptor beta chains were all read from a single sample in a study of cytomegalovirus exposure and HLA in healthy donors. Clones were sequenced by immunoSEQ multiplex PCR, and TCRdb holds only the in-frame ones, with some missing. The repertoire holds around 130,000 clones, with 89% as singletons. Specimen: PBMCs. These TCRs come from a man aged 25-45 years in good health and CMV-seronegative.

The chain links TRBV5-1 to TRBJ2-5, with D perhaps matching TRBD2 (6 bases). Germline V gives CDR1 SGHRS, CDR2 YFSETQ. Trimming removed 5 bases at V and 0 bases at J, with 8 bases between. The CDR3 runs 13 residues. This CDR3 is CASREGNQETQYF. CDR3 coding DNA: TGCGCCAGCAGGGAGGGGAACCAAGAGACCCAGTACTTC.

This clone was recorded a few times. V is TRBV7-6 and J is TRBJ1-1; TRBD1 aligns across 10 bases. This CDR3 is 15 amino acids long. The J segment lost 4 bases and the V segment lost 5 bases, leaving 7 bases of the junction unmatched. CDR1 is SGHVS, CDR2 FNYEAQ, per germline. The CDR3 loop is CASSPDRGQGTEAFF. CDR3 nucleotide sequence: TGTGCCAGCAGCCCTGACAGGGGGCAAGGCACTGAAGCTTTCTTT.

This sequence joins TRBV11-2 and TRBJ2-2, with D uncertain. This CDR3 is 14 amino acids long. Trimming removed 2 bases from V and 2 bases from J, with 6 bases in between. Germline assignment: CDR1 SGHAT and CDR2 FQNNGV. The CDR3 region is CASSLNLNTGELFF. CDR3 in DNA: TGTGCCAGCAGCTTAAACCTAAACACCGGGGAGCTGTTTTTT.

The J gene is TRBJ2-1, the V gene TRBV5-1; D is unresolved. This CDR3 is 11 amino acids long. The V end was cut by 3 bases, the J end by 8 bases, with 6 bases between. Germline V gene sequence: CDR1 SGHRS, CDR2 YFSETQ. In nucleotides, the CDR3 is TGCGCCAGCAGCTCTCGAGATGAGCAGTTCTTC. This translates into CASSSRDEQFF.

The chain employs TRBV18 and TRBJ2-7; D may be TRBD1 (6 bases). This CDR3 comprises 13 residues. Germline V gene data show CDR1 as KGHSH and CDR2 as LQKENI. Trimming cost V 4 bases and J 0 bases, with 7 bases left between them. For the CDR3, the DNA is TGTGCCAGCTCACGGACAGTCTCCTACGAGCAGTACTTC. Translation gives CASSRTVSYEQYF.

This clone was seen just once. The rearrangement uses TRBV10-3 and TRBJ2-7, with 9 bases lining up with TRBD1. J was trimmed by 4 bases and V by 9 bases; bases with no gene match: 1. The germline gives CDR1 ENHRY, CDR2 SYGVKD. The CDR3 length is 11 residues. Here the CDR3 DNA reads TGTGCCATGGGGACAGGGTACGAGCAGTACTTC. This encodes CAMGTGYEQYF.

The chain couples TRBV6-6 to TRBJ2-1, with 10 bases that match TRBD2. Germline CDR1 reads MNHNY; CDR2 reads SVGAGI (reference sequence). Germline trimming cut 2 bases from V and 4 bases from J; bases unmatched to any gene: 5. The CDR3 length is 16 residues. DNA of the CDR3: TGTGCCAGCAGTTACGGGGTAGCGGGGGGTTACAATGAGCAGTTCTTC. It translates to CASSYGVAGGYNEQFF.

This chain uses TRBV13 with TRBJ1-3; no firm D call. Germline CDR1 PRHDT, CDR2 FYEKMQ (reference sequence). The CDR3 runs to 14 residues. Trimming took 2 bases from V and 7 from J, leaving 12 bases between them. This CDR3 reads CASSLKLSKNTIYF. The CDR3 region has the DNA TGTGCCAGCAGCTTAAAGTTGAGTAAGAACACCATATATTTT.

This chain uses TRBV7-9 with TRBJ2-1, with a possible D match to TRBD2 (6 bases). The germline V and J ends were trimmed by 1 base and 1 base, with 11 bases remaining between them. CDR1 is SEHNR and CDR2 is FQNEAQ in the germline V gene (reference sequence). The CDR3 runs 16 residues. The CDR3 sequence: CASSLGSGGSYNEQFF. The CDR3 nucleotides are TGTGCCAGCAGCTTAGGTTCCGGAGGGTCCTACAATGAGCAGTTCTTC.